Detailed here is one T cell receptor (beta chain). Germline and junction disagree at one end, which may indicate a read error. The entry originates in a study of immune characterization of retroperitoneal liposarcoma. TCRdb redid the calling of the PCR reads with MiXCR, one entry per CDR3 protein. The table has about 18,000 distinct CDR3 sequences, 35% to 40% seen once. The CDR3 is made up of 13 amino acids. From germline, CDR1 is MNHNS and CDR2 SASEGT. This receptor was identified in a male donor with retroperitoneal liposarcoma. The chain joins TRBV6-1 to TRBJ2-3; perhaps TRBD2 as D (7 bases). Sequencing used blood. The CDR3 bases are TGTGCCATCGGGGGGCGGGTCGAAGATACGCAGTATTTC. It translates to CAIGGRVEDTQYF.